This TCR beta chain was identified in a study of blood T cell repertoires in COVID-19. The germline gives CDR1 MDHEN, CDR2 SYDVKM. The CDR3 runs to 14 residues. V was clipped by 4 bases and J by 12 bases; unmatched bases: 11. Original processing methods: Reference gene primer amplification in the assay estimated nucleated cell counts. Sequencing used immunoSEQ multiplex PCR; TCRdb keeps in-frame clones, though not all of them. That table furnishes V, J and clone size, whereas the DNA furnished D and trimming. The table lists some 270,000 clones, around 89% of them singletons. Living in 24 US areas, the participants were between roughly 18 and 90 years of age. The study assigned cohorts using participant-reported clinical history.

The sample comprised PBMCs or T cells enriched from blood (not recorded which). The V call is TRBV28, the J call TRBJ2-7, with 11 bases fitting TRBD2. The sequence was collected from a woman aged 25 to 39 with acute COVID-19. CDR3 sequence reads: CASSSPSLAGVGYF. In DNA form, the CDR3 reads TGTGCCAGCAGTTCCCCCTCACTAGCGGGAGTAGGGTACTTC.